The TCR beta chain under discussion was sequenced for a study of T cells in Graves' hyperthyroidism and ophthalmopathy. RNA transcripts provided the source from which TCR beta CDR3 regions were amplified. First-round RT-PCR targeting the TCR CDR3 was performed with the HTBI primer set. In TCRdb, the multiplex PCR reads were re-called with MiXCR into one record per CDR3 protein. The sample shows about 840,000 distinct CDR3 sequences, more than 30% of them seen only once. V lost 1 base and J 6 bases, leaving 13 bases between the germline ends. The CDR3 has 15 residues. Germline CDR1 reads SGHVS; CDR2 reads FQNEAQ. A lack of ophthalmopathy progression within 18 months defined stable Graves' hyperthyroidism.

V is TRBV7-8 and J is TRBJ1-5; tentative D call: TRBD1 (6 bases). This receptor was identified in a man between 18 and 29 years old with Graves' hyperthyroidism. The sequencing input was blood. The CDR3 here is CASSLGAGASQPQHF. DNA of the CDR3: TGTGCCAGCAGCTTAGGGGCAGGGGCTAGTCAGCCCCAGCATTTT.